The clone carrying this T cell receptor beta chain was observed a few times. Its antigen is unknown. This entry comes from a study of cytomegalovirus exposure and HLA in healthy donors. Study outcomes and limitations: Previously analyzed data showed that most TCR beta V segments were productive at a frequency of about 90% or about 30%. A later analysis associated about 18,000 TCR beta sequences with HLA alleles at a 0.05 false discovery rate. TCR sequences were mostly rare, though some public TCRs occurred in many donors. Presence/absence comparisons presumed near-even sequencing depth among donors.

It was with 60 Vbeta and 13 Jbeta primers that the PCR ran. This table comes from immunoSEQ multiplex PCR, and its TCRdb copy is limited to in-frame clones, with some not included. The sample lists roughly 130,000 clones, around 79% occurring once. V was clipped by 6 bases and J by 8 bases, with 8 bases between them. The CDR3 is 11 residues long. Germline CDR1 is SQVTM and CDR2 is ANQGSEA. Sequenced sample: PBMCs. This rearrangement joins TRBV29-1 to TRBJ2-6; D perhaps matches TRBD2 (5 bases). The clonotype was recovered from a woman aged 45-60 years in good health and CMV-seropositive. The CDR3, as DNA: TGCAGCGTGAGGGAGTCCAACGTCCTGACTTTC. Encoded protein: CSVRESNVLTF. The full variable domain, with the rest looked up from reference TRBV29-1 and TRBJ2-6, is SAVISQKPSRDICQRGTSLTIQCQVDSQVTMMFWYRQQPGQSLTLIATANQGSEATYESGFVIDKFPISRPNLTFSTLTVSNMSPEDSSIYLCSVRESNVLTFGAGSRLTVL.